This T cell receptor (beta chain) appears in the sequencing data of a study of spatial heterogeneity in lung cancer. In the case of this clonotype: What it recognizes is unknown.

Documented time point: sample taken at primary tumor resection. TCRdb re-derived calls from the 5' RACE reads in MiXCR, one entry per CDR3 protein. The table shows several thousand distinct CDR3 sequences, with more than 10% occurring only once. CDR3 length: 14 residues. The germline gives CDR1 MNHEY, CDR2 SVGAGI. Trimming shortened V by 2 bases and J by 0 bases, and 6 bases separated the two germline ends. Study outcomes and limitations: For expanded intratumoral alpha and beta TCRs, counts tracked tumor mutation counts.

The starting material was lung tumor tissue, obtained at surgery. This sequence joins TRBV6-5 and TRBJ2-3, with D uncertain. The receptor comes from a male donor with early-stage non-small cell lung cancer. The CDR3 DNA is TGTGCCAGCAGTTACGACCGAAGCACAGATACGCAGTATTTT. Translating gives CASSYDRSTDTQYF.